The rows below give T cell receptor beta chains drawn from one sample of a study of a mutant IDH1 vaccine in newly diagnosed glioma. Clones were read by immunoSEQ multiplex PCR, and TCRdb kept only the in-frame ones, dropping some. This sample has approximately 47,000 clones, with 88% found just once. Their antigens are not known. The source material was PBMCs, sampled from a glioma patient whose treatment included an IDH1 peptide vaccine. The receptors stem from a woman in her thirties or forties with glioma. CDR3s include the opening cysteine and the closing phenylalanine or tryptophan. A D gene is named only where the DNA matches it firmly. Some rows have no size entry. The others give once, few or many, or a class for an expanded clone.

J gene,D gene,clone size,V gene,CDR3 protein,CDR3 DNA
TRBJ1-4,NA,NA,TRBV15,CATSRSTSEKLFF,TGTGCCACCAGCAGAAGTACCTCCGAAAAACTGTTTTTT
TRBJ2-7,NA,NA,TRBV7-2,CASSPPRGAAPFKSYEQYF,TGTGCCAGCAGCCCACCACGTGGGGCAGCACCATTCAAATCCTACGAGCAGTACTTC
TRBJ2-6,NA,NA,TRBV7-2,CASSLATPGANVLTF,TGTGCCAGCAGCTTAGCGACACCTGGGGCCAACGTCCTGACTTTC
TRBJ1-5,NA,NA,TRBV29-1,CSVGGGTQPQHF,TGCAGCGTTGGGGGTGGGACTCAGCCCCAGCATTTT
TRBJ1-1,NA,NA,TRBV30,CAWGPGVATEAFF,TGTGCCTGGGGCCCCGGGGTTGCCACTGAAGCTTTCTTT
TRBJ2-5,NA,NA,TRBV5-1,CASSLLRGRKTQYF,TGCGCCAGCAGCTTACTCAGGGGTAGGAAGACCCAGTACTTC
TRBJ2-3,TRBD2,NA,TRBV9,CASSLRTSGGAIPTDTQYF,TGTGCCAGCAGCCTAAGGACTAGCGGGGGGGCAATACCCACAGATACGCAGTATTTT
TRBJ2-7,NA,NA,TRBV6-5,CASSNPPWDNYEQYF,TGTGCCAGCAGTAACCCCCCATGGGACAACTACGAGCAGTACTTC
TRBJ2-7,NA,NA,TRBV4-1,CASSQDIWTNPLSYEQYF,TGCGCCAGCAGCCAAGATATCTGGACTAACCCCCTTTCCTACGAGCAGTACTTC
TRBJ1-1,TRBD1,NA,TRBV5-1,CASSVRDRDTEAFF,TGCGCCAGCAGCGTCCGGGACAGGGACACTGAAGCTTTCTTT
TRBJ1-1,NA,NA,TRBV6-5,CASSYPGNPEAFF,TGTGCCAGCAGTTACCCCGGCAACCCTGAAGCTTTCTTT
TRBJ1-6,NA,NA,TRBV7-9,CASREGSSYNSPLHF,TGTGCCAGCAGAGAGGGGAGCTCCTATAATTCACCCCTCCACTTT
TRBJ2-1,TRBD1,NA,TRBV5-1,CASSLGGDRTYNEQFF,TGCGCCAGCAGCTTGGGAGGGGACAGGACCTACAATGAGCAGTTCTTC
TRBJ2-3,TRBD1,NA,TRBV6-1,CASYRDRVTDTQYF,TGTGCCAGCTACCGGGACAGGGTAACAGATACGCAGTATTTT
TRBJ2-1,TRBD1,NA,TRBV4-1,CASSPSGGNEQFF,TGCGCCAGCAGCCCTTCAGGGGGCAATGAGCAGTTCTTC
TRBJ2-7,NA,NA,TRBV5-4,CASSPIGGTIITEQYF,TGTGCCAGCAGCCCAATCGGGGGTACTATAATAACGGAGCAGTACTTC
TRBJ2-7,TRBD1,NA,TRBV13,CASSTGTGGFHEQYF,TGTGCCAGCAGCACCGGGACAGGGGGCTTTCACGAGCAGTACTTC
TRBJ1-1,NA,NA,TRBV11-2,CASSLWQMNTEAFF,TGTGCCAGCAGCCTGTGGCAAATGAACACTGAAGCTTTCTTT
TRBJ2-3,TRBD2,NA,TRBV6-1,CASSARLAGGRDTQYF,TGTGCCAGCAGTGCCAGACTAGCGGGGGGTAGGGATACGCAGTATTTT
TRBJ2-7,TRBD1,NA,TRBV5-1,CASSRGQLIGEQYF,TGCGCCAGCAGCAGGGGACAGCTAATAGGGGAGCAGTACTTC
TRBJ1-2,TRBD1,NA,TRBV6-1,CASSRGGQESYGYTF,TGTGCCAGCAGTAGAGGGGGACAGGAGAGCTATGGCTACACCTTC
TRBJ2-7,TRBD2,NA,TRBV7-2,CASSNSGGASPYEQYF,TGTGCCAGCAGTAATAGCGGGGGGGCGTCCCCCTACGAGCAGTACTTC
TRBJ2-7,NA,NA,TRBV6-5,CASSSLQDRVAEQYF,TGTGCCAGCAGTTCTTTACAGGATCGGGTCGCCGAGCAGTACTTC
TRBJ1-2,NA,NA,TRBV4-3,CASSQEVDTYGYTF,TGCGCCAGCAGCCAAGAAGTTGACACCTATGGCTACACCTTC
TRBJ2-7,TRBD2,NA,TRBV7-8,CASSSSRGVSSYEQYF,TGTGCCAGCAGCTCTTCTCGGGGGGTTAGCTCCTACGAGCAGTACTTC
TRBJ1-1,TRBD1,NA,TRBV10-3,CAISVDRGTEAFF,TGTGCCATCAGTGTGGACAGGGGCACTGAAGCTTTCTTT
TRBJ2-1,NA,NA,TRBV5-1,CASSFGQYNEQFF,TGCGCCAGCAGCTTTGGGCAGTACAATGAGCAGTTCTTC
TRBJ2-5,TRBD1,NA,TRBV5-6,CASSLTGEETQYF,TGTGCCAGCAGCCTGACAGGGGAAGAGACCCAGTACTTC
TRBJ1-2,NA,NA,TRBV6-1,CASSDGSTDLYGYTF,TGTGCCAGCAGTGACGGGTCTACAGACCTCTATGGCTACACCTTC
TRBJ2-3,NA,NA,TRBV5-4,CASSSGGLTDTQYF,TGTGCCAGCAGCTCGGGGGGCCTCACAGATACGCAGTATTTT
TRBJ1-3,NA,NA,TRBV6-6,CASSYSDSPGNTIYF,TGTGCCAGCAGTTATTCCGACAGTCCGGGAAACACCATATATTTT
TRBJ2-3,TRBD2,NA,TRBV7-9,CAWTGGRAGDTQYF,TGTGCCTGGACGGGCGGGAGGGCCGGAGATACGCAGTATTTT
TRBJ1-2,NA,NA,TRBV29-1,CSVAIGWEPSYGYTF,TGCAGCGTCGCCATTGGGTGGGAACCAAGCTATGGCTACACCTTC
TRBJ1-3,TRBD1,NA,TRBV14,CASSPYRGGNTIYF,TGTGCCAGCAGCCCTTACAGGGGAGGAAACACCATATATTTT
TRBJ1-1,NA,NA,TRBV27,CASSLSNLNTEAFF,TGTGCCAGCAGTTTATCGAACCTTAACACTGAAGCTTTCTTT
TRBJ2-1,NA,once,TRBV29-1,CSVVTQGNEQFF,TGCAGCGTTGTAACCCAGGGCAATGAGCAGTTCTTC
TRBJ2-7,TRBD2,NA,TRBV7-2,CATQRGWGYEQYF,TGTGCCACCCAGCGGGGGTGGGGCTACGAGCAGTACTTC
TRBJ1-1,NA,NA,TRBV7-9,CASSADSSNTEAFF,TGTGCCAGCAGCGCGGACAGTTCGAACACTGAAGCTTTCTTT
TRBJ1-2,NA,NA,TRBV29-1,CSVEGGGLGYTF,TGCAGCGTTGAAGGGGGGGGGCTCGGCTACACCTTC
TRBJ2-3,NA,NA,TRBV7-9,CASSPGYF,TGTGCCAGCAGCCCCGGGTATTTT